These 20 T cell receptor beta chains were sequenced from one sample in a study of blood T cell repertoires in COVID-19. TCRdb's table, derived via immunoSEQ multiplex PCR, lists solely in-frame clones and lacks some. The sample holds around 220,000 clones, around 88% seen once. The sequencing sample was made of peripheral blood. All receptors derive from a man younger than 35 with active or convalescent COVID-19.

The chain links TRBV5-1 to TRBJ2-1, with TRBD2 matching 12 bases. J gave up 8 bases and V 4 bases, and 7 bases lay outside the gene matches. Germline V gene sequence: CDR1 SGHRS, CDR2 YFSETQ. The CDR3 consists of 15 residues. CDR3 in amino acids: CASSATSGSFHEQFF. CDR3 coding DNA: TGCGCCAGCAGCGCGACTAGCGGGAGTTTTCATGAGCAGTTCTTC.

The chain combines TRBV5-1 with TRBJ1-4, with TRBD1 identical over 9 bases. V gave up 0 bases and J gave up 1 base; unmatched junction bases: 4. Germline V CDR1 and CDR2: SGHRS, YFSETQ. The CDR3 is 17 amino acids. The CDR3 DNA is TGCGCCAGCAGCTTGGGGGACAGGGAAGGAACTAATGAAAAACTGTTTTTT. It yields the protein CASSLGDREGTNEKLFF. The entire variable domain, with the rest obtained from reference TRBV5-1 and TRBJ1-4, is as follows: KAGVTQTPRYLIKTRGQQVTLSCSPISGHRSVSWYQQTPGQGLQFLFEYFSETQRNKGNFPGRFSGRQFSNSRSEMNVSTLELGDSALYLCASSLGDREGTNEKLFFGSGTQLSVL.

The chain recombines TRBV19 with TRBJ1-4; D gene uncertain. Germline V gives CDR1 LNHDA, CDR2 SQIVND (reference sequence). This CDR3 spans 12 amino acids. CDR3 residues: CTPILRYEKLFF. DNA for the CDR3: TGTACCCCTATCCTGAGGTATGAAAAACTGTTTTTT. Drawing the rest from reference TRBV19 and TRBJ1-4, the complete variable domain is DGGITQSPKYLFRKEGQNVTLSCEQNLNHDAMYWYRQDPGQGLRLIYYSQIVNDFQKGDIAEGYSVSREKKESFPLTVTSAQKNPTAFYLCTPILRYEKLFFGSGTQLSVL.

The chain carries TRBV20-1 and TRBJ2-7, with 8 bases lining up with TRBD1. Looked up from germline, CDR1 is DFQATT and CDR2 is SNEGSKA (reference sequence). The CDR3 is made up of 17 amino acids. J lost 0 bases, V lost 3 bases, and 13 bases had no gene match. The CDR3 reads CSASSLGDRGSSYEQYF. The CDR3 nucleotides read TGCAGTGCTAGTTCTTTGGGAGACAGGGGAAGCTCCTACGAGCAGTACTTC.

The chain couples TRBV7-6 to TRBJ2-1, with TRBD2 identical over 7 bases. The CDR3 consists of 16 residues. Germline V gene data show CDR1 as SGHVS and CDR2 as FNYEAQ. Trimming took 1 base from V and 2 from J; bases not matched to a gene: 5. The CDR3 DNA reads TGTGCCAGCAGCTTAGGGGATGCGGGAGCCTACAATGAGCAGTTCTTC. It specifies CASSLGDAGAYNEQFF. Together with reference TRBV7-6 and TRBJ2-1, the CDR3 gives the full variable domain: GAGVSQSPRYKVTKRGQDVALRCDPISGHVSLYWYRQALGQGPEFLTYFNYEAQQDKSGLPNDRFSAERPEGSISTLTIQRTEQRDSAMYRCASSLGDAGAYNEQFFGPGTRLTVL.

The V gene is TRBV5-1, the J gene TRBJ1-6; D unresolved. The germline gives CDR1 SGHRS, CDR2 YFSETQ. V lost 0 bases and J lost 11, with 9 bases in between. CDR3 length equals 13 residues. The CDR3 DNA is TGCGCCAGCAGCTTGGCGAGGGCTACACCCCTCCACTTT. Translation gives CASSLARATPLHF.

The rearrangement links TRBV30 to TRBJ2-1; the match to TRBD2 covers 9 bases. The V gene's germline CDR1 is GTSNPN and CDR2 SVGIG (reference sequence). This CDR3 contains 16 residues. The trim removed 4 bases at V and 9 bases at J, leaving 16 bases unmatched. The CDR3 region is CAWTLKLAGPLGEQFF. As DNA, the CDR3 is TGTGCCTGGACCCTCAAGCTAGCGGGGCCATTAGGTGAGCAGTTCTTC.

The chain uses TRBV5-1 and TRBJ2-3, with D possibly matching TRBD1 (6 bases). V dropped 2 bases and J dropped 4 bases, with 14 bases sitting between them. Germline V gene sequence: CDR1 SGHRS, CDR2 YFSETQ. The CDR3 is 15 residues long. The CDR3 nucleotides read TGCGCCAGCAGCTTTCATGAGGGGGTTTCAGATACGCAGTATTTT. Translation: CASSFHEGVSDTQYF.

This rearrangement joins TRBV30 to TRBJ1-2, with D tentatively TRBD1 (5 bases). The CDR3 loop spans 14 amino acids. Trimming shortened V by 1 base and J by 7 bases, and 16 bases separated the two germline ends. The germline V gene encodes CDR1 GTSNPN and CDR2 SVGIG (reference sequence). CDR3 nucleotide sequence: TGTGCCTGGAGTGGACTCCGGACAAAGGGTGGCTACACCTTC. Protein sequence: CAWSGLRTKGGYTF.

The chain recombines TRBV28 with TRBJ2-5; tentative D call: TRBD2 (6 bases). Trimming removed 1 base from V and 4 bases from J, with 22 bases in between. The germline gives CDR1 MDHEN, CDR2 SYDVKM. There are 18 residues in the CDR3. The CDR3 loop is CASSLSSSLVGGAETQYF. CDR3 in DNA: TGTGCCAGCAGTTTATCATCATCTCTTGTGGGAGGAGCAGAGACCCAGTACTTC.

J is TRBJ1-1 and V is TRBV30; 9 bases match TRBD1. This CDR3 is built from 13 residues. After removal of 4 bases from V and 5 bases from J, the junction contained 5 bases not matched to a gene. In germline, CDR1 is GTSNPN, CDR2 SVGIG (reference sequence). The CDR3 DNA reads as TGTGCCTGGACGACACAGGGGGCGACTGAAGCTTTCTTT. It yields the protein CAWTTQGATEAFF.

The J gene is TRBJ1-5, the V gene TRBV7-2; TRBD1 aligns across 9 bases. V shed 5 bases and J 5 bases; nucleotides not matched to a gene: 4. This CDR3 region has 14 residues. Germline lookup yields CDR1 SGHTA and CDR2 FQGNSA. CDR3 nucleotides: TGTGCCAGCAGCCCGAGGACAGGGGATCAGCCCCAGCATTTT. This sequence encodes CASSPRTGDQPQHF.

The gene calls are TRBV7-2 and TRBJ2-1; 8 positions match TRBD2. V shed 5 bases and J 7 bases; nucleotides not matched to a gene: 13. The CDR3 runs to 16 residues. The germline CDR1 and CDR2 sequences are SGHTA and FQGNSA. This CDR3 is CASSASQFSGTNEQFF. The CDR3 coding sequence is TGTGCCAGCAGCGCTAGCCAGTTTAGCGGGACTAATGAGCAGTTCTTC.

This rearrangement joins TRBV18 to TRBJ1-1; 8 bases agree with TRBD1. The CDR3 consists of 18 residues. Looked up from germline, CDR1 is KGHSH and CDR2 is LQKENI. The V gene end was trimmed by 6 bases and the J gene end by 0 bases; junction bases not matched to a gene: 15. CDR3 bases: TGTGCCAGCTCGGAACAACAGGGGGGAATTCGGATGAACACTGAAGCTTTCTTT. It is translated as CASSEQQGGIRMNTEAFF.

CDR3 amino acids: CASSESQGTYNEQFF. The CDR3 region has the DNA TGTGCCAGCAGTGAATCGCAGGGGACCTACAATGAGCAGTTCTTC. V usage is TRBV2 and J usage is TRBJ2-1, with D perhaps TRBD1 (6 bases). The CDR3 is 15 amino acids. Per the germline V gene, CDR1 is SNHLY and CDR2 is FYNNEI. With 2 bases removed from V and 2 bases from J, the gap between germline ends came to 10 bases.

V is TRBV3-1 (or the pseudogene TRBV3-2) and J is TRBJ2-5; 8 bases align to TRBD1. Germline V gene sequence: CDR1 LGHDT, CDR2 YNNKEL (reference sequence). The CDR3 consists of 15 residues. The V segment lost 1 base and the J segment 2 bases; nucleotides outside the gene matches: 3. The chain's CDR3 is CASSQGQGAQETQYF. The CDR3 DNA reads TGTGCCAGCAGCCAAGGCCAGGGGGCTCAAGAGACCCAGTACTTC.

The rearrangement joins TRBV29-1 to TRBJ2-1; TRBD2 is a possible D gene (6 bases). The germline V gene has CDR1 SQVTM and CDR2 ANQGSEA. V lost 7 bases, J lost 10 bases, and 23 bases lay in between. CDR3 length equals 14 residues. CDR3 in DNA: TGCAGCGCTAATTCCCCGGGAGTGAGAGAAGAGCAGTTCTTC. It translates to CSANSPGVREEQFF.

V gene TRBV7-2 combines with J gene TRBJ2-7, with TRBD2 matching 8 bases. Germline trimming cut 3 bases from V and 0 bases from J; bases unmatched to any gene: 4. The germline gives CDR1 SGHTA, CDR2 FQGNSA. This CDR3 comprises 15 residues. The CDR3: CASSFALAGSYEQYF. CDR3 coding DNA: TGTGCCAGCAGCTTCGCCCTAGCGGGCTCCTACGAGCAGTACTTC.

The V gene is TRBV6-5, the J gene TRBJ1-4, with D possibly being TRBD1 (6 bases). CDR1 MNHEY and CDR2 SVGAGI come from the germline V gene. The CDR3 is 15 residues long. V lost 7 bases and J lost 8, with 20 bases in between. The DNA of the CDR3 is TGTGCCAGCACCATACTGCCAGGGGCTGGCGAAAAACTGTTTTTT. Protein: CASTILPGAGEKLFF.

This chain links TRBV15 with TRBJ1-3; maybe TRBD1 (5 bases). The germline V gene encodes CDR1 LNHNV and CDR2 YYDKDF (reference sequence). The CDR3 extends over 18 amino acids. V lost 5 bases, J lost 3 bases, and 23 bases lay in between. This chain's CDR3 is CATSPKRRQPGHGNTIYF. The CDR3 DNA reads as TGTGCCACCAGCCCTAAAAGAAGACAGCCCGGGCATGGAAACACCATATATTTT.